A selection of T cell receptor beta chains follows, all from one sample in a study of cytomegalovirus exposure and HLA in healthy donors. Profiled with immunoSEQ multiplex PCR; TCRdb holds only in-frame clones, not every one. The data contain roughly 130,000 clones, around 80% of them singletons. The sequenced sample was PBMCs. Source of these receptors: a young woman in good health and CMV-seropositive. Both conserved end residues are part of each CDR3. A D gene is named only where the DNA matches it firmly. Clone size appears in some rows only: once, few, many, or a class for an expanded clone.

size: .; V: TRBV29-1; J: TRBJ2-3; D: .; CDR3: CSAEGTADTDTQYF; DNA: TGCAGCGCGGAGGGGACAGCTGACACAGATACGCAGTATTTT
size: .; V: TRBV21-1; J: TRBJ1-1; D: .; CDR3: CASSIIAEAFF; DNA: TGTGCCAGCAGCATTATCGCTGAAGCTTTCTTT
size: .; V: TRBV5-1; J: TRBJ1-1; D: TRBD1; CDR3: CASRDNPGQLNTEAFF; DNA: TGCGCCAGCAGGGACAATCCGGGACAGCTGAACACTGAAGCTTTCTTT
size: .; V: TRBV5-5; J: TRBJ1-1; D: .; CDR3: CASSFLETEAFF; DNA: TGTGCCAGCAGCTTCTTGGAGACTGAAGCTTTCTTT
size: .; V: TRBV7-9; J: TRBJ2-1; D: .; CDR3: CSSSPGEASSSYNEQFF; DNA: TGTTCCAGCAGCCCCGGGGAGGCGTCGAGCTCCTACAATGAGCAGTTCTTC
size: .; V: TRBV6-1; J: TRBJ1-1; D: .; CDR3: CASSSTAGMNTEAFF; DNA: TGTGCCAGCAGTTCTACTGCCGGGATGAACACTGAAGCTTTCTTT
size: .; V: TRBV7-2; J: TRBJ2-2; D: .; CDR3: CASSTGLPRGELFF; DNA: TGTGCCAGCAGCACGGGACTCCCTAGGGGGGAGCTGTTTTTT
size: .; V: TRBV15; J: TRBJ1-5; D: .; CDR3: CATSSGAAGSNQPQHF; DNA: TGTGCCACCAGCAGTGGTGCCGCGGGGAGCAATCAGCCCCAGCATTTT
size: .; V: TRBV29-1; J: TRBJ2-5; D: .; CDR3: CSVEVGRETQYF; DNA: TGCAGCGTTGAAGTTGGGAGGGAGACCCAGTACTTC
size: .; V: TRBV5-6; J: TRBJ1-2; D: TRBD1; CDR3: CASSNWDRRYGYTF; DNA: TGTGCCAGCAGCAACTGGGACAGACGGTACGGCTACACCTTC
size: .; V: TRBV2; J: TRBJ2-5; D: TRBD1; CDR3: CASSVDRGRPYF; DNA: TGTGCCAGCAGTGTTGACAGGGGGCGTCCGTACTTC
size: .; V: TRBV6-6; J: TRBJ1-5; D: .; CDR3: CASRLGRMDSNQPQHF; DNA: TGTGCCAGCAGGTTGGGGCGTATGGATAGCAATCAGCCCCAGCATTTT
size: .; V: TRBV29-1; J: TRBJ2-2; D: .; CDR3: CSAGGGGGTGELFF; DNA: TGCAGCGCGGGGGGCGGGGGCGGTACCGGGGAGCTGTTTTTT
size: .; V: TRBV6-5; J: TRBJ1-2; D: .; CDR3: CASSEGEGIYGYTF; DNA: TGTGCCAGCAGTGAAGGAGAGGGCATCTATGGCTACACCTTC
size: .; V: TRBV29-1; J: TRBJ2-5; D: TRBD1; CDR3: CSVLDRSLQETQYF; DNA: TGCAGCGTCCTGGACAGGTCCCTACAAGAGACCCAGTACTTC
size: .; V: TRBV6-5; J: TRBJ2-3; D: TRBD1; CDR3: CASSKGASSTDTQYF; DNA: TGTGCCAGCAGCAAGGGGGCGTCTAGCACAGATACGCAGTATTTT
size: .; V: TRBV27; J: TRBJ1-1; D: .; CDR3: CASSGNTEAFF; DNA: TGTGCCAGCTCGGGAAACACTGAAGCTTTCTTT
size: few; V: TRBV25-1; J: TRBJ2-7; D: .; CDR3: CASSRRLPDSGGSYEQYF; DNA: TGTGCCAGCAGTCGAAGGCTACCCGACTCCGGAGGATCCTACGAGCAGTACTTC
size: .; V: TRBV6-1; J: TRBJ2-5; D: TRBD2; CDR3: CASSDVWGGEETQYF; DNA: TGTGCCAGCAGTGATGTTTGGGGGGGGGAAGAGACCCAGTACTTC
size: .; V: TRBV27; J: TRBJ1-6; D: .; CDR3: CASSLKGVRSPLHF; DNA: TGTGCCAGCAGTTTAAAAGGGGTAAGATCACCCCTCCACTTT
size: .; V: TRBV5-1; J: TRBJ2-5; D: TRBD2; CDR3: CASSIGTTNLQETQYF; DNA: TGCGCCAGCAGCATTGGGACTACCAATCTCCAAGAGACCCAGTACTTC
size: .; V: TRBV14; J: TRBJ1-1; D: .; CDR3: CASSQEARKAFF; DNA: TGTGCCAGCAGCCAAGAAGCCAGGAAAGCTTTCTTT
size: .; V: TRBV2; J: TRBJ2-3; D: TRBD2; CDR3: CASSEDAGDADTQYF; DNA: TGTGCCAGCAGTGAGGATGCGGGGGACGCAGATACGCAGTATTTT
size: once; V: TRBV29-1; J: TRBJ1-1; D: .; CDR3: CSVDGQSMNTEAFF; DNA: TGCAGCGTCGACGGACAGAGCATGAACACTGAAGCTTTCTTT
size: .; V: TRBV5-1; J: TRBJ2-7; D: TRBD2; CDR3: CASSSAGGPEYF; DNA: TGCGCCAGCAGCTCCGCGGGGGGCCCGGAGTACTTC
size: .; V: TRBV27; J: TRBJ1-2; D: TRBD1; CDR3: CASSLSGQGQNDYGYTF; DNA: TGTGCCAGCAGTTTATCCGGACAGGGGCAGAATGACTATGGCTACACCTTC
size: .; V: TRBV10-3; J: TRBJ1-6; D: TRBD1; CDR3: CATRQGGNSPLHF; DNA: TGTGCCACCAGACAGGGTGGAAATTCACCCCTCCACTTT
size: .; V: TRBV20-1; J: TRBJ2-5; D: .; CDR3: CSARRGETQYF; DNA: TGCAGTGCCCGGAGAGGGGAGACCCAGTACTTC
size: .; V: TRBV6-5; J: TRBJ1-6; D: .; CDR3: CASWDFNSPLHF; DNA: TGTGCCAGCTGGGACTTTAATTCACCCCTCCACTTT
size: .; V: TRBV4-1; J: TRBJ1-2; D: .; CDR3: CASSQDPQGSQGYTF; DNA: TGCGCCAGCAGCCAAGATCCACAGGGAAGCCAGGGCTACACCTTC
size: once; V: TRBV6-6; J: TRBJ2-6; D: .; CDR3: CASLAGASGANVLTF; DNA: TGTGCCAGCCTCGCGGGGGCCTCTGGGGCCAACGTCCTGACTTTC
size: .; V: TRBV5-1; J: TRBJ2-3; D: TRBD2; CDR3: CASSLGAGDTDTQYF; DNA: TGCGCCAGCAGCTTGGGGGCGGGAGACACAGATACGCAGTATTTT
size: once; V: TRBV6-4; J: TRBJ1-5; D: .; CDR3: CASSMEADQPQHF; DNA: TGTGCCAGCAGCATGGAGGCGGATCAGCCCCAGCATTTT
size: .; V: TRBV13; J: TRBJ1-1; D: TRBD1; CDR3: CASSGTGGRDTEAFF; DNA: TGTGCCAGCAGCGGTACAGGGGGCAGGGACACTGAAGCTTTCTTT
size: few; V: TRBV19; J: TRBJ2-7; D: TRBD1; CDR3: CASSIGEGDRELEQYF; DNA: TGTGCCAGTAGTATAGGGGAAGGGGACAGAGAACTCGAGCAGTACTTC
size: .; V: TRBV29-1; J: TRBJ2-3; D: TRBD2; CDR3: CSVDGASGGAGDTQYF; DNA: TGCAGCGTGGACGGTGCTAGCGGGGGGGCAGGAGATACGCAGTATTTT
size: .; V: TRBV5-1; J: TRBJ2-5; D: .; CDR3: CASSPKQGRETQYF; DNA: TGCGCCAGCAGCCCCAAACAGGGGAGGGAGACCCAGTACTTC
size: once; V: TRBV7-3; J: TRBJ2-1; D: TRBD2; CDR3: CASSEGLADYNEQFF; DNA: TGTGCCAGCAGCGAGGGACTAGCGGACTACAATGAGCAGTTCTTC
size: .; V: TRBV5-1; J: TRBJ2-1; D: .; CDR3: CASSLQTLYNEQFF; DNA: TGCGCCAGCAGTTTACAGACCCTTTACAATGAGCAGTTCTTC
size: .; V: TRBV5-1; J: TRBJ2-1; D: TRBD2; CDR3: CASSPESGGNEQFF; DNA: TGCGCCAGCAGCCCCGAGAGCGGGGGAAATGAGCAGTTCTTC
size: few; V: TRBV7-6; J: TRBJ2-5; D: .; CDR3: CASSLVFRETQYF; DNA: TGTGCTAGCAGCTTAGTTTTTCGAGAGACCCAGTACTTC
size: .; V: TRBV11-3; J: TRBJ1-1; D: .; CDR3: CASSLDAAGRTEAFF; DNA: TGTGCCAGCAGCTTAGACGCGGCGGGGAGGACTGAAGCTTTCTTT
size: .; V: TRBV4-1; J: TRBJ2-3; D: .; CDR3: CASSQDRLATDTQYF; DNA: TGCGCCAGCAGCCAAGACCGCCTAGCGACAGATACGCAGTATTTT
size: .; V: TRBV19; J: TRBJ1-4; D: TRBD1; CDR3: CASSIGQGARTNEKLFF; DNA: TGTGCCAGTAGTATCGGACAGGGGGCTCGCACTAATGAAAAACTGTTTTTT
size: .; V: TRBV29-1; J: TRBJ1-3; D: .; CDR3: CSVAGGGSGNTIYF; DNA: TGCAGCGTGGCAGGTGGTGGCTCTGGAAACACCATATATTTT
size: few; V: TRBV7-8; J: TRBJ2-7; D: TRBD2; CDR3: CASSSSTSGGRLEQYF; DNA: TGTGCCAGCAGCTCGTCTACTAGCGGGGGGCGCTTGGAGCAGTACTTC
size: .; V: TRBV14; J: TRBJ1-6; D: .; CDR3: CASSQGGFGSPLHF; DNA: TGTGCCAGCAGCCAAGGAGGGTTTGGTTCACCCCTCCACTTT
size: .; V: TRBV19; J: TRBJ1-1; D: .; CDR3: CASSPAVDSYTEAFF; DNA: TGTGCCAGTAGCCCTGCCGTTGATAGCTACACTGAAGCTTTCTTT